The 4 T cell receptor beta chains in this list originate from one sample, sequenced in a study of T cells in Graves' hyperthyroidism and ophthalmopathy. RNA transcripts gave rise to amplified TCR beta CDR3 regions. TCR CDR3 regions were first amplified by RT-PCR with HTBI primers. In TCRdb, the multiplex PCR reads were re-called with MiXCR into one record per CDR3 protein. Of under 650,000 distinct CDR3 sequences listed, about a sixth are singletons. Input material: blood. The receptors shown here come from a woman in her 30s with Graves' hyperthyroidism.

This clonotype was seen a few times. This chain connects TRBV27 to TRBJ1-2; 11 bases agree with TRBD1. V was pared by 1 base and J by 11 bases, with 3 bases of the junction left unmatched. Germline assignment: CDR1 MNHEY and CDR2 SMNVEV (reference sequence). The CDR3 length is 13 residues. CDR3 bases: TGTGCCAGCAGTTTATTGGGGACAGGGGGGTACACCTTC. It is translated as CASSLLGTGGYTF.

The table lists this clonotype with many counts. The chain has TRBV7-9 and TRBJ1-1; D uncertain. Trimming left V 5 bases short and J 8 bases short, with 15 bases between. CDR1 is SEHNR and CDR2 is FQNEAQ in the germline V gene (reference sequence). The CDR3 runs 13 residues. The CDR3 DNA reads TGTGCCAGCAGCCACCCTATGGCCACCGAAGCTTTCTTT. As protein: CASSHPMATEAFF. Variable domain in full (rest from reference TRBV7-9 and TRBJ1-1): DTGVSQNPRHKITKRGQNVTFRCDPISEHNRLYWYRQTLGQGPEFLTYFQNEAQLEKSRLLSDRFSAERPKGSFSTLEIQRTEQGDSAMYLCASSHPMATEAFFGQGTRLTVV.

This clonotype appeared once. The germline gene is not matched at one end of the junction; a read error may be the cause. The chain carries TRBV5-1 and TRBJ2-7; tentative D call: TRBD2 (7 bases). The CDR3 totals 15 residues. Looked up from germline, CDR1 is SGHRS and CDR2 is YFSETQ. The CDR3 bases are TGCGCCAGCAGATTGGGGGGGGCGGGGAGCTACGAGCAGTACTTC. It translates to CASRLGGAGSYEQYF.

This clonotype has ten or more counts. The chain has TRBV20-1 and TRBJ2-3; 9 bases fit TRBD2. There are 15 residues in the CDR3. Germline V gene lookup returns CDR1 DFQATT and CDR2 SNEGSKA (reference sequence). Trimming cost V 3 bases and J 0 bases; bases outside gene matches: 4. CDR3 amino acids: CSARRLADSTDTQYF. The CDR3 DNA reads as TGCAGTGCTAGGCGACTAGCGGATAGCACAGATACGCAGTATTTT.